Presented here are 23 T cell receptor beta chains from one specimen sequenced in a study of T cell clonality in common variable immunodeficiency. Clones were read by immunoSEQ multiplex PCR, and TCRdb kept only the in-frame ones, dropping some. In total the sample includes around 45,000 clones, none of them seen once. The specimen sequenced was peripheral blood mononuclear cells. Source of these receptors: a person aged 18 to 70 in good health.

This clone has at least ten counts. The CDR3 sequence is CSVVARTNTGELFF. The DNA read from the CDR3 is TGCAGCGTTGTTGCTAGAACGAACACCGGGGAG. The chain carries TRBV29-1 and TRBJ2-2; D gene uncertain. The CDR3 end is not reached by the read, which stops 3 residues before it; the germline J gene fills it in. Germline loops: CDR1 SQVTM, CDR2 ANQGSEA. This CDR3 has 14 residues. Trimming removed 4 bases at V and 0 bases at J, with 9 bases between.

In this sample, this clone turned up many times. The read is 3 residues too short to cover the CDR3 end, so that end is filled in from the germline J gene. The chain joins TRBV10-1 to TRBJ1-5; tentatively, D is TRBD1 (5 bases). Trimming took off 3 bases at V and 5 bases at J, with 8 bases between the two ends. From germline, CDR1 is WNHNN and CDR2 SYGVQD (reference sequence). This CDR3 has 13 residues. The covered CDR3 bases are TGCGCCAGCAGTGACGGGGGAGATCAGCCC. Translated: CASSDGGDQP. The complete CDR3 protein is CASSDGGDQPQHF.

There are many counts of this clone. The read finishes 3 residues shy of the CDR3 end, and the germline J gene is used to complete it. J is TRBJ2-7 and V is TRBV7-6; tentatively, D is TRBD2 (6 bases). Trimming left V 5 bases short and J 3 bases short, with 11 bases between. The germline V gene has CDR1 SGHVS and CDR2 FNYEAQ. CDR3 length: 13 residues. The chain's CDR3 is CASSRGRDYEQYF. CDR3 bases read: TGTGCCAGCAGCCGTGGGCGGGACTACGAG.

This clone was picked up many times. The sequence runs out 3 residues before the end of the CDR3; the remainder is reconstructed from the germline J gene. The chain joins TRBV5-1 to TRBJ1-2; the match to TRBD1 covers 10 bases. The germline V gene has CDR1 SGHRS and CDR2 YFSETQ. The CDR3 length is 15 residues. V gave up 0 bases and J gave up 4 bases; unmatched junction bases: 3. The CDR3 DNA, read in part, is TGCGCCAGCAGCTTGGGGGGACAGGGGATCTATGGC. Translating it yields CASSLGGQGIYG. The entire CDR3 reads CASSLGGQGIYGYTF.

This clone has a count of ten or more. The CDR3 goes on 3 residues after the read ends, and that part is filled in from the germline J gene. The rearrangement uses TRBV6-1 and TRBJ2-4, with 8 bases that match TRBD1. The junction had 6 bases not matched to a gene; V was cut back by 2 bases and J by 9 bases. Looked up from germline, CDR1 is MNHNS and CDR2 is SASEGT. This CDR3 contains 14 residues. The CDR3 bases that were read are TGTGCCAGCAGTGAATTTGGGACAGGAGGCATT. Translating it yields CASSEFGTGGI. The whole CDR3 is CASSEFGTGGIQYF.

This clone showed up many times. The read comes to an end 3 residues before the CDR3 does, leaving the germline J gene to fill in the end. The genes are TRBV4-1 and TRBJ1-2; no reliable D call. Trimming took off 0 bases at V and 4 bases at J, with 12 bases between the two ends. Germline CDR1 is MGHRA and CDR2 is YSYEKL. The CDR3 covers 15 residues. The covered CDR3 bases are TGCGCCAGCAGCCAAGATTCAAGGGTCGGCTATGGC. It translates to CASSQDSRVGYG. The complete CDR3 reads CASSQDSRVGYGYTF.

This clone was detected many times. The CDR3 end falls 3 residues outside the read, so it is completed with the germline J gene. V is TRBV12-3 or TRBV12-4 and J is TRBJ1-5, with a tentative D call TRBD1 (5 bases). Deletions cut 6 bases from V and 5 bases from J, with 20 bases between. The CDR3 length is 16 residues. The CDR3 protein is CASSEVQPSGDQPQHF. The CDR3 DNA, read in part, is TGTGCCAGCAGCGAGGTACAGCCTTCGGGGGATCAGCCC.

The table lists this clone with many counts. The CDR3 end falls 3 residues outside the read, so it is completed with the germline J gene. The J gene is TRBJ1-5, the V gene TRBV19, with D perhaps TRBD1 (6 bases). Deletions cut 4 bases from V and 3 bases from J, with 13 bases between. The CDR3 sequence is 15 residues long. Germline CDR1 is LNHDA and CDR2 is SQIVND (reference sequence). CDR3 sequence reads: CASSSPPGDNQPQHF. The sequenced part of the CDR3 DNA is TGTGCCAGTAGTAGCCCGCCAGGGGACAATCAGCCC.

Only a few counts were recorded for this clone. A much more abundant neighbour one base away suggests this may be a read error. The sequenced fragment ends 3 residues before the CDR3 boundary, so the rest is inferred from the germline J gene. This chain joins TRBV19 and TRBJ2-3; 7 nucleotides match TRBD2. This CDR3 spans 15 amino acids. CDR1 is LNHDA, CDR2 SQIVND, per germline (reference sequence). The CDR3 loop reads CASSIGGSQRETQYF. The DNA read from the CDR3 is TGTGCCAGTAGTATTGGCGGGAGCCAGAGGGAGACG.

This clone was detected ten times or more. The CDR3 is CASSVGSGLPETQYF. The covered CDR3 bases are TGTGCCAGCAGCGTAGGATCGGGACTCCCAGAGACC. The V gene is TRBV9, the J gene TRBJ2-5; a possible D gene is TRBD2 (6 bases). The sequence runs out 3 residues before the end of the CDR3; the remainder is reconstructed from the germline J gene. This CDR3 is built from 15 residues. Germline lookup yields CDR1 SGDLS and CDR2 YYNGEE. The germline V and J ends were trimmed by 0 bases and 4 bases, with 13 bases remaining between them.

This clone occurred many times. The read terminates 3 residues ahead of where the CDR3 ends, so the germline J gene completes it. The chain links TRBV2 to TRBJ2-7, with 9 bases lining up with TRBD2. V gave up 6 bases and J gave up 0 bases; unmatched junction bases: 12. Germline CDR1 and CDR2: SNHLY and FYNNEI. The CDR3 is 17 amino acids. CDR3 amino acids: CASSGVRRGLASYEQYF. The sequenced CDR3 bases are TGTGCCAGCAGCGGCGTACGTAGGGGACTAGCCTCCTACGAG.

Only a few counts were recorded for this clone. The CDR3 end lies 3 residues beyond the end of the read and is filled in from the germline J gene. The rearrangement uses TRBV18 and TRBJ1-5; D not certain. The CDR3 contains 13 residues. CDR1 is KGHSH and CDR2 is LQKENI in the germline V gene. Partial CDR3 DNA: TGTTCTACAGCGGAGGCAGGCAATCAGCCC. Translating gives CSTAEAGNQP. The full CDR3 protein reads CSTAEAGNQPQHF.

This clone was seen at least ten times. The read falls 3 residues short of the CDR3 end, and the missing part is taken from the germline J gene. V usage is TRBV4-1 and J usage is TRBJ1-4; the D is unclear. Trimming took 7 bases from V and 1 from J, leaving 7 bases between them. Germline lookup yields CDR1 MGHRA and CDR2 YSYEKL. The CDR3 sequence is 13 residues long. CDR3 DNA, as far as it was read: TGCGCCAGCAAGGGCAGAACTAATGAAAAA. Translation: CASKGRTNEK. The entire CDR3 sequence reads CASKGRTNEKLFF.

This clone was counted ten times or more. The read terminates 3 residues before the CDR3 end, so the remaining end is supplied by the germline J gene. The chain employs TRBV20-1 and TRBJ2-7, with D perhaps TRBD1 (5 bases). Trimming shortened V by 3 bases and J by 4 bases, and 13 bases separated the two germline ends. Looked up from germline, CDR1 is DFQATT and CDR2 is SNEGSKA (reference sequence). This CDR3 has 13 amino acids. The CDR3 reads CSASQFQGYEQYF. CDR3 bases read: TGCAGTGCTAGCCAATTCCAGGGATACGAG.

This clone was seen ten or more times. Sequencing ends 3 residues short of the CDR3 end; the germline J gene provides the rest. The chain employs TRBV7-7 and TRBJ2-5, with TRBD2 identical over 9 bases. J lost 2 bases, V lost 2 bases, and 0 bases had no gene match. The length of the CDR3 is 14 residues. Germline CDR1 is SSHAT and CDR2 is FNYEAQ (reference sequence). The CDR3 sequence is CASSLTSGQETQYF. CDR3 DNA (partial): TGTGCCAGCAGCTTAACTAGCGGGCAAGAGACC.

In this sample, this clone turned up many times. The read finishes 3 residues shy of the CDR3 end, and the germline J gene is used to complete it. The chain uses TRBV19 and TRBJ2-1, with TRBD2 matching 7 bases. The CDR3 sequence is 12 residues long. Germline V lookup: CDR1 LNHDA, CDR2 SQIVND (reference sequence). With V trimmed by 8 bases and J by 7 bases, 5 bases remained unmatched. The CDR3 bases that were read are TGTGCCAGTCGAGCGGGGCAGAATGAG. It encodes CASRAGQNE. The CDR3, in full, reads CASRAGQNEQFF.

This clone was recorded many times. The CDR3 end falls 3 residues outside the read, so it is completed with the germline J gene. The V gene is TRBV20-1, the J gene TRBJ2-5; 13 bases are shared with TRBD2. The trim removed 5 bases at V and 5 bases at J, leaving 5 bases unmatched. Germline CDR1 DFQATT, CDR2 SNEGSKA (reference sequence). The CDR3 consists of 14 residues. CDR3 region: CSAGLAGAGETQYF. The DNA read from the CDR3 is TGCAGTGCTGGACTAGCGGGGGCCGGGGAGACC.

Many counts were recorded for this clone. CDR3 residues: CASSQPGQYGYTF. Incomplete CDR3 DNA: TGTGCCAGCAGCCAACCGGGACAGTATGGC. The chain uses TRBV7-3 and TRBJ1-2; 7 nucleotides align to TRBD1. The read gets to within 3 residues of the CDR3 end, and the germline J gene fills in the rest. V lost 5 bases, J lost 5 bases, and 5 bases stayed unmatched. This CDR3 contains 13 residues. Germline values: CDR1 SGHTA, CDR2 FQGTGA.

In this sample, this clone turned up many times. A read error may produce the germline difference seen at one junction end. The read ends 3 residues shy of where the CDR3 ends; the end is completed using the germline J gene. V and J are TRBV7-7 and TRBJ2-1; 7 bases align to TRBD1. Germline V CDR1 and CDR2: SSHAT, FNYEAQ (reference sequence). The length of the CDR3 is 15 residues. The part of the CDR3 DNA that was read is TGTGCTAGCAGCCCTGGGACAGTTCTTTACAATGAG. Translation: CASSPGTVLYNE. The whole CDR3 protein reads CASSPGTVLYNEQFF.

On this clone itself: The read halts 3 residues ahead of the CDR3 end, with the missing end drawn from the germline J gene. This chain links TRBV18 with TRBJ1-1, with 8 bases fitting TRBD1. The CDR3 contains 13 residues. CDR1 is KGHSH, CDR2 LQKENI, per germline. The chain's CDR3 is CASSPSGGGEAFF. The CDR3 bases that were read are TGTGCCAGCTCACCATCAGGGGGCGGGGAA.

This clone has at least ten counts. Read sequence stops 3 residues before the CDR3 end, and the germline J gene provides the missing end. The gene calls are TRBV6-1 and TRBJ1-3, with TRBD1 identical over 7 bases. Germline lookup yields CDR1 MNHNS and CDR2 SASEGT. The CDR3 is 17 amino acids. The V and J ends lost 1 base and 3 bases, in that order; junction bases with no gene match: 9. The covered CDR3 bases are TGTGCCAGCAGTGAAGGTAGAGGGGGCTCTGGTGGAAACACC. Its translation is CASSEGRGGSGGNT. The whole CDR3 sequence reads CASSEGRGGSGGNTIYF.

This clone was found many times. With the read ending 3 residues before the CDR3 end, the germline J gene is used to fill in that end. The chain is built from TRBV20-1 and TRBJ2-1; maybe TRBD2 (5 bases). The CDR3 has 14 residues. Germline CDR1 reads DFQATT; CDR2 reads SNEGSKA (reference sequence). V was shortened by 6 bases and J by 6 bases, with 18 bases between the two germline ends. The CDR3 DNA, read in part, is TGCAGTGCAAACCAGAAGCGGACGTTCAATGAG. It translates to CSANQKRTFNE. The entire CDR3 reads CSANQKRTFNEQFF.

This clone was found many times. The observed sequence ends 3 residues before the CDR3 terminus, with the missing tail filled in from the germline J gene. The V and J genes are TRBV30 and TRBJ2-3; 9 bases are a match to TRBD1. CDR1 is GTSNPN, CDR2 SVGIG, per germline (reference sequence). After removal of 1 base from V and 0 bases from J, the junction contained 2 bases not matched to a gene. The CDR3 is made up of 15 amino acids. The CDR3 here is CAWSGTGASTDTQYF. The covered CDR3 bases are TGTGCCTGGAGTGGGACAGGGGCTAGCACAGATACG.